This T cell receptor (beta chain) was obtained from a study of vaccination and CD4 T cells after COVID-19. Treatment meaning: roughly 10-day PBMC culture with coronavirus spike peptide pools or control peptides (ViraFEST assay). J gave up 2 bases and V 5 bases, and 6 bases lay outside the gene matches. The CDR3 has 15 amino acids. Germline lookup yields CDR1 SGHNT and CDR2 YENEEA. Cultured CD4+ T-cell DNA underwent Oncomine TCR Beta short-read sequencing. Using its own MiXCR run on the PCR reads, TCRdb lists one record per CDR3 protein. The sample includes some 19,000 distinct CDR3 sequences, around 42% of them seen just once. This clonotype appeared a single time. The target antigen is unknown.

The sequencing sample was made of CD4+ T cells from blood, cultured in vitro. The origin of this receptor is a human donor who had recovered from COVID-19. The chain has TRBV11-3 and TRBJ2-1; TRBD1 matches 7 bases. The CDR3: CASSARGLTYNEQFF. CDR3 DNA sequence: TGTGCCAGCAGCGCGAGGGGGCTAACCTACAATGAGCAGTTCTTC.